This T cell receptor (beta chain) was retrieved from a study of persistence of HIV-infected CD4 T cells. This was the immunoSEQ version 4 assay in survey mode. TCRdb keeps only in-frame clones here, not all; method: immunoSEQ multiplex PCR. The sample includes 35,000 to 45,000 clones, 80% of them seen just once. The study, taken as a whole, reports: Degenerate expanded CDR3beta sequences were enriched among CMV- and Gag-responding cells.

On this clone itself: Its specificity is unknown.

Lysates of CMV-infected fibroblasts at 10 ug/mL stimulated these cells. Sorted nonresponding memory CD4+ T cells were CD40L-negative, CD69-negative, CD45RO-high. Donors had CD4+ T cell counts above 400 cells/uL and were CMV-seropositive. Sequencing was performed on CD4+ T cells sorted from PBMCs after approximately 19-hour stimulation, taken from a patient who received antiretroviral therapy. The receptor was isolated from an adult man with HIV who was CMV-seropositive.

The chain's CDR3 is CASSLARGSYLDEQFF. In DNA, the CDR3 is TGTGCCAGCAGCTTAGCGCGCGGTAGCTATCTTGATGAGCAGTTCTTC. The chain is built from TRBV7-9 and TRBJ2-1, with D unresolved. From germline, CDR1 is SEHNR and CDR2 FQNEAQ (reference sequence). This CDR3 has 16 amino acids. Trimming pared 0 bases from V and 8 bases from J, leaving 17 bases between. Full variable domain (remainder filled in from reference TRBV7-9 and TRBJ2-1): DTGVSQNPRHKITKRGQNVTFRCDPISEHNRLYWYRQTLGQGPEFLTYFQNEAQLEKSRLLSDRFSAERPKGSFSTLEIQRTEQGDSAMYLCASSLARGSYLDEQFFGPGTRLTVL.